Each of the 32 T cell receptor beta chains below was sequenced from the same sample in a study of T-cell memory formation after mild COVID-19. TCRdb called the 5' RACE reads again in MiXCR, with one record for every CDR3 protein. The sample holds fewer than 450,000 distinct CDR3 sequences; approximately 24% are singletons and the top ten take 8.8%. Source material: PBMCs or a T cell subset sorted from them (not recorded which). The receptor set was obtained from an adult woman who had mild COVID-19 (a few samples of this study predate the infection). Cell type and time point are not known.

This clonotype has only a few counts. The rearrangement uses TRBV12-3 or TRBV12-4 and TRBJ2-7; D gene ambiguous. CDR3 size: 14 residues. V gave up 5 bases and J gave up 2 bases, with 13 bases separating them. CDR3 protein: CASSPAGRPYEQYF. Here the CDR3 DNA reads TGTGCCAGCAGTCCTGCCGGCCGCCCCTACGAGCAGTACTTC.

This clonotype was observed a few times. The rearrangement uses TRBV5-1 and TRBJ1-1, with D perhaps TRBD1 (6 bases). Germline CDR1 reads SGHRS; CDR2 reads YFSETQ. The CDR3 has 13 amino acids. V was trimmed by 2 bases and J by 8 bases, leaving 13 bases between them. CDR3 loop: CASSFSTGLEAFF. Here the CDR3 DNA reads TGCGCCAGCAGCTTTAGCACAGGGCTGGAAGCTTTCTTT.

The V call is TRBV7-6, the J call TRBJ2-7; D remains ambiguous. Germline-derived CDR1 and CDR2 are SGHVS and FNYEAQ. V was pared by 5 bases and J by 3 bases, with 11 bases between. This CDR3 comprises 13 residues. In DNA, the CDR3 is TGTGCCAGCAGCCCAACAGAGTACTACGAGCAGTACTTC. It is translated as CASSPTEYYEQYF.

There are a few counts of this clonotype. The rearrangement joins TRBV12-3 or TRBV12-4 to TRBJ2-1; D might be TRBD2 (6 bases). V was shortened by 4 bases and J by 6 bases, with 16 bases between the two germline ends. The CDR3 is 15 amino acids. CDR3 region: CASSSHPGTANEQFF. The CDR3 DNA follows: TGTGCCAGCAGTTCACACCCCGGGACTGCCAATGAGCAGTTCTTC.

Ten or more counts support this clonotype. The rearrangement joins TRBV7-9 to TRBJ2-1; 8 bases are shared with TRBD2. CDR1 is SEHNR, CDR2 FQNEAQ, per germline (reference sequence). This CDR3 contains 16 residues. The V gene end was trimmed by 0 bases and the J gene end by 8 bases; junction bases not matched to a gene: 9. The CDR3, as DNA: TGTGCCAGCAGCTTAGCGACTTGGCGGGAGGTCGATGAGCAGTTCTTC. It is translated as CASSLATWREVDEQFF. Filled out from reference TRBV7-9 and TRBJ2-1, the complete variable domain reads DTGVSQNPRHKITKRGQNVTFRCDPISEHNRLYWYRQTLGQGPEFLTYFQNEAQLEKSRLLSDRFSAERPKGSFSTLEIQRTEQGDSAMYLCASSLATWREVDEQFFGPGTRLTVL.

V usage is TRBV5-1 and J usage is TRBJ1-6; 10 nucleotides match TRBD1. The CDR3 is made up of 15 amino acids. Germline CDR1 is SGHRS and CDR2 is YFSETQ. The V and J ends lost 4 bases and 8 bases, in that order; junction bases with no gene match: 6. CDR3 loop: CASSLPGTGDSPLHF. CDR3 DNA: TGCGCCAGCAGCCTGCCCGGGACAGGGGATTCACCCCTCCACTTT.

The rearrangement joins TRBV7-2 to TRBJ2-3; 10 bases align to TRBD2. CDR1 and CDR2 from the germline V gene are SGHTA and FQGNSA. The CDR3 contains 15 residues. With 2 bases clipped from V and 4 bases from J, the junction kept 3 bases outside the gene matches. DNA of the CDR3: TGTGCCAGCAGCTTAACACTAGCGGGATCAGATACGCAGTATTTT. Residues: CASSLTLAGSDTQYF.

This chain uses TRBV12-3 or TRBV12-4 with TRBJ2-2; the D is unclear. The CDR3 is 13 residues long. V was trimmed by 5 bases and J by 5 bases, leaving 9 bases between them. The DNA of the CDR3 is TGTGCCAGCAGTGGATCTTGGACCGGGGAGCTGTTTTTT. This codes for CASSGSWTGELFF.

This clonotype was seen only a few times. The chain uses TRBV6-2 or TRBV6-3 and TRBJ1-1; 7 bases match TRBD1. Germline V gene lookup returns CDR1 MNHEY and CDR2 SVGEGT. J gave up 1 base and V 2 bases, and 4 bases lay outside the gene matches. The CDR3 is 15 residues long. This chain's CDR3 is CASSYPDRPNTEAFF. CDR3 nucleotides: TGTGCCAGCAGTTACCCGGACAGGCCGAACACTGAAGCTTTCTTT.

The chain combines TRBV12-3 or TRBV12-4 with TRBJ2-7; 8 bases are a match to TRBD1. CDR3 length: 15 residues. V was pared by 6 bases and J by 0 bases, with 7 bases of the junction left unmatched. The DNA for the CDR3 is TGTGCCAGCAGCCTACAGGGGGTGGTCTCCTACGAGCAGTACTTC. Translated, it gives CASSLQGVVSYEQYF.

This clonotype appeared many times. The chain recombines TRBV20-1 with TRBJ2-1, with D tentatively TRBD1 (5 bases). The germline V and J ends were trimmed by 7 bases and 7 bases, with 11 bases remaining between them. The CDR3 has 11 residues. In germline, CDR1 is DFQATT, CDR2 SNEGSKA (reference sequence). CDR3: CSVTQGNEQFF. The CDR3 bases are TGCAGTGTTACTCAGGGTAATGAGCAGTTCTTC.

The chain has TRBV4-2 and TRBJ1-2; TRBD1 might be the D (5 bases). The CDR3 covers 17 residues. Germline V lookup: CDR1 LGHNA, CDR2 YNFKEQ. Trimming cost V 0 bases and J 2 bases, with 16 bases left between them. CDR3 amino acids: CASSQEQVLHLNYGYTF. CDR3 in DNA: TGTGCCAGCAGCCAAGAACAGGTGCTACACCTAAACTATGGCTACACCTTC.

V is TRBV9 and J is TRBJ2-7; D tentatively reads TRBD1 or TRBD2 (5 bases each). This CDR3 has 14 residues. Germline-derived CDR1 and CDR2 are SGDLS and YYNGEE. The V gene lost 4 bases and the J gene lost 0 bases, with 11 bases spanning the gap. The DNA of the CDR3 is TGTGCCAGCAGCCGGGACGCCTTCTCCTACGAGCAGTACTTC. It yields the protein CASSRDAFSYEQYF.

The chain combines TRBV4-2 with TRBJ2-1, with 8 positions matching TRBD2. The V gene's germline CDR1 is LGHNA and CDR2 YNFKEQ. The junction had 7 bases not matched to a gene; V was cut back by 1 base and J by 5 bases. The CDR3 is 16 residues long. DNA of the CDR3: TGTGCCAGCAGCCAAGCCGGCAGCGGGAGCCACAATGAGCAGTTCTTC. It specifies CASSQAGSGSHNEQFF.

This clonotype was counted only a few times. The chain joins TRBV9 to TRBJ1-1; D is perhaps TRBD1 (6 bases). With 4 bases removed from V and 0 bases from J, the gap between germline ends came to 13 bases. The CDR3 length is 15 residues. Germline-derived CDR1 and CDR2 are SGDLS and YYNGEE. The CDR3: CASSPWTAMNTEAFF. CDR3 sequence (DNA): TGTGCCAGCAGCCCTTGGACAGCCATGAACACTGAAGCTTTCTTT.

The table lists this clonotype with a few counts. The chain combines TRBV12-3 or TRBV12-4 with TRBJ1-2; D is possibly TRBD1 (5 bases). This CDR3 contains 13 residues. V shed 7 bases and J shed 5 bases, with 14 bases lying between them. CDR3 loop: CASTVDSGYGYTF. CDR3 DNA sequence: TGTGCCAGCACCGTTGACAGTGGGTATGGCTACACCTTC.

This clonotype was picked up many times. This chain uses TRBV12-3 or TRBV12-4 with TRBJ1-2, with 12 bases aligning to TRBD1. The CDR3 contains 14 residues. V was clipped by 3 bases and J by 8 bases; unmatched bases: 4. The CDR3 reads CASSLGQGAGGYTF. The CDR3, as DNA: TGTGCCAGCAGTTTGGGACAGGGGGCTGGCGGCTACACCTTC.

The V gene is TRBV12-3 or TRBV12-4, the J gene TRBJ1-1; unclear D gene. V lost 4 bases and J lost 0, with 6 bases in between. The CDR3 is 13 amino acids. This CDR3 is CASSSRMNTEAFF. The CDR3 DNA is TGTGCCAGCAGTTCCCGGATGAACACTGAAGCTTTCTTT.

This clonotype has only a few counts. The chain carries TRBV12-3 or TRBV12-4 and TRBJ1-2; D is uncertain. Trimming took off 5 bases at V and 6 bases at J, with 19 bases between the two ends. The CDR3 covers 15 residues. The CDR3 here is CASSAFEGAPDGYTF. CDR3 in DNA: TGTGCCAGCAGTGCTTTTGAGGGCGCTCCCGATGGCTACACCTTC.

The chain carries TRBV24-1 and TRBJ2-2, with TRBD1 as a possible D gene (6 bases). This CDR3 is built from 15 residues. Germline lookup yields CDR1 KGHDR and CDR2 SFDVKD. Trimming removed 3 bases at V and 1 base at J, with 8 bases between. The CDR3 spells CATSDRRGNTGELFF. The DNA of the CDR3 is TGTGCCACCAGTGATCGCAGGGGGAACACCGGGGAGCTGTTTTTT.

This clonotype turned up a few times. The chain carries TRBV20-1 and TRBJ2-7; D tentatively fits TRBD1 or TRBD2 (5 bases each). The CDR3 extends over 11 amino acids. CDR1 and CDR2 (germline): DFQATT, SNEGSKA (reference sequence). Trimming stripped 3 bases from V and 7 bases from J, with 10 bases between. DNA for the CDR3: TGCAGTGCTAGGCAGGGAGTTGAGCAGTACTTC. Amino acids: CSARQGVEQYF.

This clonotype came up a few times. V usage is TRBV7-9 and J usage is TRBJ2-1, with D perhaps TRBD2 (6 bases). V shed 0 bases and J shed 9 bases, with 24 bases lying between them. CDR1 is SEHNR and CDR2 is FQNEAQ in the germline V gene (reference sequence). CDR3 length equals 18 residues. CDR3 region: CASSLALDPGLRMGEQFF. The CDR3 DNA reads as TGTGCCAGCAGCTTAGCACTGGACCCGGGACTGAGAATGGGTGAGCAGTTCTTC.

At least ten counts were recorded for this clonotype. V is TRBV5-1 and J is TRBJ2-5, with D possibly being TRBD1 (5 bases). The CDR3 is 13 residues long. Germline assignment: CDR1 SGHRS and CDR2 YFSETQ. V lost 7 bases and J 0 bases, leaving 10 bases between the germline ends. CDR3 in amino acids: CASVADNQETQYF. In nucleotides, the CDR3 is TGCGCCAGCGTCGCGGACAACCAAGAGACCCAGTACTTC. Together with reference TRBV5-1 and TRBJ2-5, the CDR3 gives the full variable domain: KAGVTQTPRYLIKTRGQQVTLSCSPISGHRSVSWYQQTPGQGLQFLFEYFSETQRNKGNFPGRFSGRQFSNSRSEMNVSTLELGDSALYLCASVADNQETQYFGPGTRLLVL.

The J gene is TRBJ2-7, the V gene TRBV20-1; TRBD2 matches 7 bases. This CDR3 region has 16 residues. Germline V gene sequence: CDR1 DFQATT, CDR2 SNEGSKA (reference sequence). After removal of 5 bases from V and 5 bases from J, the junction contained 18 bases not matched to a gene. CDR3 protein: CSALPPWRELFHEQYF. DNA for the CDR3: TGCAGTGCTTTGCCCCCCTGGCGGGAGCTGTTTCACGAGCAGTACTTC.

This chain connects TRBV5-1 to TRBJ2-2; perhaps TRBD1 as D (6 bases). Deletions cut 6 bases from V and 4 bases from J, with 16 bases between. This CDR3 comprises 15 residues. Germline V gene data show CDR1 as SGHRS and CDR2 as YFSETQ. CDR3 sequence reads: CASTRQDPFTGELFF. CDR3 sequence (DNA): TGCGCCAGCACCCGACAGGACCCGTTCACCGGGGAGCTGTTTTTT.

The rearrangement links TRBV29-1 to TRBJ1-2, with unresolved D. CDR1 is SQVTM, CDR2 ANQGSEA, per germline. This CDR3 is built from 12 residues. V lost 5 bases and J lost 4, with 11 bases in between. The CDR3 loop is CSVSQSTYGYTF. The CDR3 DNA reads TGCAGCGTTTCCCAGAGCACCTATGGCTACACCTTC.

V usage is TRBV7-8 and J usage is TRBJ2-4, with no clear D. There are 15 residues in the CDR3. CDR1 and CDR2 (germline): SGHVS, FQNEAQ. Trimming removed 1 base at V and 0 bases at J, with 7 bases between. CDR3 loop: CASSLVFGAKNIQYF. CDR3 DNA sequence: TGTGCCAGCAGCTTAGTATTCGGAGCCAAAAACATTCAGTACTTC.

This chain uses TRBV12-3 or TRBV12-4 with TRBJ1-2; D is unresolved. V lost 6 bases to trimming and J lost 2 bases, with 10 bases between them. CDR3 size: 13 residues. The CDR3 coding sequence is TGTGCCAGCAGAGGTTTGCGGAACTATGGCTACACCTTC. This codes for CASRGLRNYGYTF.

This chain links TRBV12-3 or TRBV12-4 with TRBJ1-1, with TRBD1 identical over 10 bases. With 4 bases clipped from V and 7 bases from J, the junction kept 27 bases outside the gene matches. This CDR3 has 21 residues. The CDR3 is CASSSHPLRDRGHGGGCEAFF. The CDR3 DNA reads as TGTGCCAGCAGTTCACACCCCCTCCGGGACAGGGGCCATGGGGGGGGATGTGAAGCTTTCTTT.

This clonotype appeared a few times. The chain has TRBV4-1 and TRBJ2-1; no clear D. V gave up 0 bases and J gave up 11 bases, with 11 bases separating them. The CDR3 runs 13 residues. Germline loops: CDR1 MGHRA, CDR2 YSYEKL. This chain's CDR3 is CASSQEWLWKQFF. CDR3 nucleotide sequence: TGCGCCAGCAGCCAAGAATGGTTATGGAAGCAGTTCTTC.

This clonotype has just a few counts. The V and J genes are TRBV28 and TRBJ1-4; no clear D gene. Germline lookup yields CDR1 MDHEN and CDR2 SYDVKM. V lost 5 bases and J 0 bases, leaving 10 bases between the germline ends. This CDR3 has 15 amino acids. CDR3 protein: CASSPPRTTNEKLFF. The CDR3 DNA reads TGTGCCAGCAGTCCCCCCAGAACAACTAATGAAAAACTGTTTTTT.

This clonotype was observed a few times. The chain uses TRBV6-4 and TRBJ2-2; D is unresolved. V lost 2 bases and J lost 4, with 8 bases in between. The CDR3 spans 14 residues. Germline V gives CDR1 MRHNA, CDR2 SNTAGT. CDR3 residues: CASSDRPFTGELFF. CDR3 DNA: TGTGCCAGCAGTGACCGCCCGTTCACCGGGGAGCTGTTTTTT.